The 28 T cell receptor beta chains in this list originate from one sample, sequenced in a study of siplizumab effects on memory and regulatory T cells (dated by TCRdb to between 2018 and 2021). The library was generated by the immunoSEQ multiplex PCR assay. In its TCRdb copy, this immuneACCESS table keeps in-frame sequences only and misses some clones. Where compared with another copy, unresolved V genes explain less than half of these, and the others have no known cause. In this sample the table shows roughly 97,000 clones, 93% of which occur a single time. About 0.62% of the sample is held by the ten biggest clonotypes. The sample comprised Tregs sorted from blood. Receptors were obtained from a human donor in good health.

The CDR3 region has the DNA TGTGCCAGCAGCTTTGGGGGGAATTCACCCCTCCACTTT. Translation: CASSFGGNSPLHF. The chain joins TRBV7-2 to TRBJ1-6; D might be TRBD1 (5 bases). CDR1 SGHTA and CDR2 FQGNSA come from the germline V gene. V was clipped by 3 bases and J by 7 bases, with 7 bases between them. The CDR3 has 13 amino acids.

This chain joins TRBV10-2 and TRBJ2-7, with TRBD2 matching over 7 bases. The germline V gene has CDR1 WSHSY and CDR2 SAAADI. This CDR3 has 13 amino acids. V was pared by 5 bases and J by 5 bases, with 6 bases of the junction left unmatched. The chain's CDR3 is CASSYLAVNEQYF. The CDR3 DNA sequence: TGCGCCAGCAGTTATCTAGCGGTGAACGAGCAGTACTTC.

CDR3 loop: CASSFPQLYEQYF. CDR3 nucleotide sequence: TGTGCCAGCAGTTTCCCACAGCTCTACGAGCAGTACTTC. The V call is TRBV28, the J call TRBJ2-7; no firm D call. CDR3 length: 13 residues. V was shortened by 3 bases and J by 3 bases, with 9 bases between the two germline ends. Per germline, CDR1 MDHEN and CDR2 SYDVKM.

The chain employs TRBV2 and TRBJ2-5, with 9 bases lining up with TRBD2. The junction had 5 bases not matched to a gene; V was cut back by 5 bases and J by 1 base. CDR3 length equals 15 residues. Germline V lookup: CDR1 SNHLY, CDR2 FYNNEI. The CDR3 DNA reads TGTGCCAGCAGTAGAAGAGCGGGAGGCCAAGAGACCCAGTACTTC. Its translation: CASSRRAGGQETQYF.

The chain recombines TRBV25-1 with TRBJ2-1; D remains ambiguous. The CDR3 is 13 residues long. Trimming cost V 2 bases and J 5 bases, with 7 bases left between them. Germline V lookup: CDR1 MGHDK, CDR2 SYGVNS. DNA of the CDR3: TGTGCCAGCAGTGAAGACGGTGACAATGAGCAGTTCTTC. Amino acid sequence: CASSEDGDNEQFF. Complete variable domain (other parts from reference TRBV25-1 and TRBJ2-1): EADIYQTPRYLVIGTGKKITLECSQTMGHDKMYWYQQDPGMELHLIHYSYGVNSTEKGDLSSESTVSRIRTEHFPLTLESARPSHTSQYLCASSEDGDNEQFFGPGTRLTVL.

V gene TRBV7-6 combines with J gene TRBJ2-1; 12 bases fit TRBD2. CDR3 length equals 16 residues. The V and J ends lost 5 bases and 4 bases, in that order; junction bases with no gene match: 6. CDR1 and CDR2 from the germline V gene are SGHVS and FNYEAQ. The CDR3 nucleotides are TGTGCCAGCAGCCCACTAGCGGGGGGCCCATACAATGAGCAGTTCTTC. Translating it yields CASSPLAGGPYNEQFF.

V and J are TRBV6-1 and TRBJ1-2; 9 bases agree with TRBD1. Germline V lookup: CDR1 MNHNS, CDR2 SASEGT. The CDR3 has 17 residues. J gave up 0 bases and V 3 bases, and 8 bases lay outside the gene matches. This CDR3 reads CASSDWTGADSNYGYTF. The CDR3 DNA reads as TGTGCCAGCAGTGATTGGACAGGGGCGGATTCTAACTATGGCTACACCTTC.

This clone is a singleton in its sample. The CDR3 sequence: CAISTQDRPEQFF. The CDR3 DNA sequence: TGTGCCATCAGCACACAAGACCGTCCCGAGCAGTTCTTC. The chain couples TRBV10-3 to TRBJ2-1; unclear D gene. V lost 6 bases and J 10 bases, leaving 16 bases between the germline ends. Germline V CDR1 and CDR2: ENHRY, SYGVKD. The CDR3 consists of 13 residues.

The chain employs TRBV5-4 and TRBJ2-4, with unresolved D. Trimming removed 3 bases at V and 14 bases at J, with 21 bases between. In germline, CDR1 is SGHNT, CDR2 YYREEE (reference sequence). The CDR3 runs to 14 residues. CDR3 loop: CASSSQSAPRQKYF. CDR3 nucleotide sequence: TGTGCCAGCAGCTCTCAATCCGCACCCCGACAAAAGTACTTC.

The V and J genes are TRBV5-1 and TRBJ2-1, with 9 bases matching TRBD2. Unmatched junction bases numbered 14, after V lost 4 bases and J lost 0 bases. Looked up from germline, CDR1 is SGHRS and CDR2 is YFSETQ. This CDR3 comprises 19 residues. The CDR3 coding sequence is TGCGCCAGCAGCCTCCGGCCTACTAGCGGGTGGAGCTCCTACAATGAGCAGTTCTTC. Its protein product is CASSLRPTSGWSSYNEQFF. The full variable domain, its missing parts supplied by reference TRBV5-1 and TRBJ2-1, is KAGVTQTPRYLIKTRGQQVTLSCSPISGHRSVSWYQQTPGQGLQFLFEYFSETQRNKGNFPGRFSGRQFSNSRSEMNVSTLELGDSALYLCASSLRPTSGWSSYNEQFFGPGTRLTVL.

The chain joins TRBV7-8 to TRBJ2-1; 13 nucleotides line up with TRBD2. V lost 0 bases and J lost 5; bases outside the gene matches: 13. Germline-derived CDR1 and CDR2 are SGHVS and FQNEAQ. The CDR3 consists of 20 residues. The CDR3 loop reads CASSLAGIRRTSGSDNEQFF. The CDR3 region has the DNA TGTGCCAGCAGCTTAGCGGGGATTCGGCGGACTAGCGGGAGCGACAATGAGCAGTTCTTC.

The chain couples TRBV7-9 to TRBJ2-5; the match to TRBD1 covers 7 bases. CDR1 and CDR2 (germline): SEHNR, FQNEAQ (reference sequence). The V and J ends lost 5 bases and 3 bases, in that order; junction bases with no gene match: 9. This CDR3 is 15 amino acids long. The CDR3 here is CASSRGQLVEETQYF. Written as DNA, the CDR3 is TGTGCCAGCAGCCGGGGACAGCTAGTAGAAGAGACCCAGTACTTC.

This sequence joins TRBV18 and TRBJ1-2, with D uncertain. Germline-derived CDR1 and CDR2 are KGHSH and LQKENI. The V gene lost 4 bases and the J gene lost 2 bases, with 11 bases spanning the gap. This CDR3 spans 14 amino acids. CDR3 region: CASSLSDGNYGYTF. The CDR3 nucleotides read TGTGCCAGCTCACTATCCGACGGAAACTATGGCTACACCTTC. Together with reference TRBV18 and TRBJ1-2, the CDR3 gives the full variable domain: NAGVMQNPRHLVRRRGQEARLRCSPMKGHSHVYWYRQLPEEGLKFMVYLQKENIIDESGMPKERFSAEFPKEGPSILRIQQVVRGDSAAYFCASSLSDGNYGYTFGSGTRLTVV.

The V call is TRBV19, the J call TRBJ2-7; no firm D call. V lost 6 bases, J lost 2 bases, and 11 bases lay in between. Germline CDR1 is LNHDA and CDR2 is SQIVND (reference sequence). CDR3 length: 13 residues. The CDR3 protein is CASSRGRTYEQYF. The CDR3 region has the DNA TGTGCCAGTAGCAGAGGCAGGACCTACGAGCAGTACTTC.

The chain carries TRBV6-1 and TRBJ2-1; 12 bases line up with TRBD2. The J segment lost 4 bases and the V segment lost 3 bases, leaving 7 bases of the junction unmatched. The CDR3 spans 17 residues. The germline CDR1 and CDR2 sequences are MNHNS and SASEGT. Here the CDR3 reads CASSDAASGGVYNEQFF. The DNA of the CDR3 is TGTGCCAGCAGTGATGCGGCTAGCGGGGGGGTGTACAATGAGCAGTTCTTC.

This clone was counted only a few times. The chain recombines TRBV5-6 with TRBJ2-7; a weak D match, TRBD1 (5 bases). Deletions cut 3 bases from V and 0 bases from J, with 10 bases between. Germline loops: CDR1 SGHDT, CDR2 YYEEEE. This CDR3 contains 14 residues. CDR3: CASSWADSSYEQYF. The CDR3 DNA reads TGTGCCAGCAGCTGGGCCGACAGCTCCTACGAGCAGTACTTC.

This clone was seen a single time. This chain links TRBV18 with TRBJ1-1, with D tentatively TRBD1 (5 bases). V was trimmed by 6 bases and J by 8 bases, leaving 19 bases between them. The CDR3 has 14 residues. Germline values: CDR1 KGHSH, CDR2 LQKENI. The CDR3 loop reads CASSGGVGGAEAFF. Here the CDR3 DNA reads TGTGCCAGCTCCGGAGGGGTAGGAGGGGCCGAAGCTTTCTTT.

The chain links TRBV15 to TRBJ1-5, with D unresolved. V shed 1 base and J shed 6 bases, with 7 bases lying between them. The CDR3 runs 13 residues. The germline V gene has CDR1 LNHNV and CDR2 YYDKDF (reference sequence). The CDR3 DNA reads TGTGCCACCAGCAGAGTATCCATTCAGCCCCAGCATTTT. Translated, it gives CATSRVSIQPQHF.

The gene calls are TRBV4-2 and TRBJ2-5; D is possibly TRBD1 (6 bases). The CDR3 contains 14 residues. CDR1 is LGHNA and CDR2 is YNFKEQ in the germline V gene. V was cut by 4 bases and J by 5 bases, with 14 bases left in between. CDR3 DNA: TGTGCCAGCAGCCCTATTGGGGGCGGTGAGACCCAGTACTTC. As protein: CASSPIGGGETQYF.

This chain connects TRBV10-3 to TRBJ2-7; the D gene could be TRBD1 or TRBD2 (7 bases each). CDR3 length: 13 residues. Germline V gene sequence: CDR1 ENHRY, CDR2 SYGVKD. Trimming removed 6 bases at V and 4 bases at J, with 13 bases between. This chain's CDR3 is CAIRSGTEYEQYF. The CDR3, as DNA: TGTGCCATCAGGAGCGGGACAGAGTACGAGCAGTACTTC.

The V and J genes are TRBV5-1 and TRBJ2-1; TRBD2 might be the D (6 bases). Trimming stripped 2 bases from V and 4 bases from J, with 19 bases between. The CDR3 runs to 17 residues. CDR1 is SGHRS, CDR2 YFSETQ, per germline. DNA for the CDR3: TGCGCCAGCAGCTTATCCACCGGGACTCGATTTTACAATGAGCAGTTCTTC. It translates to CASSLSTGTRFYNEQFF.

The chain carries TRBV12-5 and TRBJ1-4; possible D gene TRBD1, 5 bases. This CDR3 is 16 amino acids long. Trimming left V 2 bases short and J 9 bases short, with 19 bases between. CDR1 is LGHNT, CDR2 FRNRAP, per germline. The CDR3 sequence is CASGLPRWGSEKKLFF. The CDR3 DNA reads TGTGCTAGTGGTTTGCCCCGATGGGGGTCAGAAAAAAAACTGTTTTTT. The complete variable domain, with remaining parts taken from reference TRBV12-5 and TRBJ1-4, reads DARVTQTPRHKVTEMGQEVTMRCQPILGHNTVFWYRQTMMQGLELLAYFRNRAPLDDSGMPKDRFSAEMPDATLATLKIQPSEPRDSAVYFCASGLPRWGSEKKLFFGSGTQLSVL.

J is TRBJ2-1 and V is TRBV7-8; the D is unclear. The CDR3 has 14 amino acids. V was pared by 5 bases and J by 5 bases, with 13 bases between. Germline V CDR1 and CDR2: SGHVS, FQNEAQ. The chain's CDR3 is CASSTLLLDNEQFF. CDR3 nucleotide sequence: TGTGCCAGCAGCACACTACTCCTGGACAATGAGCAGTTCTTC.

The V gene is TRBV7-7, the J gene TRBJ2-3; D perhaps matches TRBD2 (7 bases). Germline loops: CDR1 SSHAT, CDR2 FNYEAQ (reference sequence). The CDR3 consists of 15 residues. The CDR3 loop reads CATGGGGICTDTQYF. As DNA, the CDR3 is TGTGCTACAGGTGGGGGGGGCATATGCACAGATACGCAGTATTTT.

This chain uses TRBV15 with TRBJ1-1, with D hard to call. Germline values: CDR1 LNHNV, CDR2 YYDKDF (reference sequence). V lost 1 base, J lost 8 bases, and 14 bases lay in between. This CDR3 is built from 14 residues. DNA of the CDR3: TGTGCCACCAGCAGAGGTTGGGGTGCTCCAGAAGCTTTCTTT. Protein: CATSRGWGAPEAFF.

The chain uses TRBV25-1 and TRBJ2-7; D may be TRBD2 (6 bases). CDR1 and CDR2 from the germline V gene are MGHDK and SYGVNS. Trimming stripped 4 bases from V and 4 bases from J, with 14 bases between. CDR3 size: 14 residues. The CDR3 nucleotides read TGTGCCAGCAGTGGATCCGACCGGGGGTACGAGCAGTACTTC. Its translation is CASSGSDRGYEQYF.

The CDR3 is CASSAGEETQYF. Written as DNA, the CDR3 is TGTGCCAGCTCCGCGGGGGAAGAGACCCAGTACTTC. The chain uses TRBV6-6 and TRBJ2-5; TRBD2 agrees at 7 bases. The CDR3 length is 12 residues. In germline, CDR1 is MNHNY, CDR2 SVGAGI (reference sequence). With V trimmed by 8 bases and J by 3 bases, 3 bases remained unmatched.

CDR3 DNA: TGTGCCAGCAGTGGGGTAATAGGGGGCTTGGCCCAGCATTTT. Translation: CASSGVIGGLAQHF. This chain uses TRBV6-1 with TRBJ1-5; 7 bases are a match to TRBD1. CDR1 MNHNS and CDR2 SASEGT come from the germline V gene. Trimming at V came to 4 bases and at J to 11 bases, leaving 11 bases not matched to a gene. The CDR3 sequence is 14 residues long.